This T cell receptor (beta chain) came from a study of T-cell memory formation after mild COVID-19. The wider study: TCR clusters were mostly confined to one donor each. Study-wide results and caveats: CM and EM subsets held most contracting CD4+ clones; EMRA held CD8+ ones.

The CDR3 is 15 residues long. Trimming removed 10 bases at V and 2 bases at J, with 18 bases between. Germline V CDR1 and CDR2: MDHEN, SYDVKM. With regard to this clonotype: Its antigen is not known.

5'RACE primed at constant segments yielded TCR alpha and TCR beta cDNA libraries bearing sample barcodes and UMIs. Using its own MiXCR run on the 5' RACE reads, TCRdb lists one record per CDR3 protein. The sample contains roughly 240,000 distinct CDR3 sequences, 15% of which appear only once. The sequence was obtained from an adult woman who had mild COVID-19 (a few samples of this study predate the infection). Cell type and time point are not known. The rearrangement joins TRBV28 to TRBJ1-5; the D gene is possibly TRBD1 (6 bases). Sequencing used PBMCs or a T cell subset sorted from them (not recorded which). This CDR3 is CATQGGGEGNQPQHF. In DNA form, the CDR3 reads TGTGCCACCCAAGGGGGGGGTGAGGGCAATCAGCCCCAGCATTTT.